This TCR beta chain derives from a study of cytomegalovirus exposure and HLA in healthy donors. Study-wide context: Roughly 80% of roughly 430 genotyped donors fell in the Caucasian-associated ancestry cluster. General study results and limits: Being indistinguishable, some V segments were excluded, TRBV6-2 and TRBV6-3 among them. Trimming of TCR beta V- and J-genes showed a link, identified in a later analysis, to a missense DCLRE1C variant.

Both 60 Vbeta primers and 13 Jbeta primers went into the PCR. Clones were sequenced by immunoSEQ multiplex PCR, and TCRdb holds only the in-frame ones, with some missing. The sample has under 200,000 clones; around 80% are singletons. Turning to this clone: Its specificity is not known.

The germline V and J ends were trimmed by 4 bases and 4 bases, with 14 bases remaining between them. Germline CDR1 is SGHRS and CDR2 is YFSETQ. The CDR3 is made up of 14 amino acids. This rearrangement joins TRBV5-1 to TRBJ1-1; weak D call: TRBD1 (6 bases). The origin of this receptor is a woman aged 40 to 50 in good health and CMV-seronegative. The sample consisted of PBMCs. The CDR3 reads CASSPGSRGTEAFF. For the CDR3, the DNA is TGCGCCAGCAGCCCGGGAAGCAGGGGCACTGAAGCTTTCTTT.